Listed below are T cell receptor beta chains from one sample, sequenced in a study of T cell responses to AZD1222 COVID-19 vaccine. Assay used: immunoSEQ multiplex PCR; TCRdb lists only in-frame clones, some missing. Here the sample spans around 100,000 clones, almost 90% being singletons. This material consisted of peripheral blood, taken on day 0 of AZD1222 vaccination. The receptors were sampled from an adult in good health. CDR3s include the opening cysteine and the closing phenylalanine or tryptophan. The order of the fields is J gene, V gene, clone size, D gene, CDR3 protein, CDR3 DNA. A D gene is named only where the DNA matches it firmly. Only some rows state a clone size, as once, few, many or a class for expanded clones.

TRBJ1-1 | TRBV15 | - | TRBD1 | CATSSQTGEGAFF | TGTGCCACCAGCTCCCAGACAGGGGAGGGAGCTTTCTTT
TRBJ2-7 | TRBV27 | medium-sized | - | CASSWVEGQYF | TGTGCCAGCAGTTGGGTCGAGGGGCAGTACTTC
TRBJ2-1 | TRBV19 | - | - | CASSSQRGVRQFF | TGTGCCAGTAGCTCTCAAAGGGGGGTAAGGCAGTTCTTC
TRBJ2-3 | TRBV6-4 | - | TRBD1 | CATRTGGEADTQYF | TGTGCCACCCGGACAGGGGGCGAGGCAGATACGCAGTATTTT
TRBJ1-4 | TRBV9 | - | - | CASSVGIGLGEKLFF | TGTGCCAGCAGCGTAGGCATAGGGCTGGGTGAAAAACTGTTTTTT
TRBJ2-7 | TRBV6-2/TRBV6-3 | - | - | CASSYRGKVDEQYF | TGTGCCAGCAGTTACCGGGGTAAGGTGGACGAGCAGTACTTC
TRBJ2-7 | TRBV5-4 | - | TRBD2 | CASSWGSGGSSYEQYF | TGTGCCAGCAGCTGGGGTAGCGGGGGGAGCTCCTACGAGCAGTACTTC
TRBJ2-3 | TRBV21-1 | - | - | CASRSASTDTQYF | TGTGCCAGCAGGTCCGCTAGCACAGATACGCAGTATTTT
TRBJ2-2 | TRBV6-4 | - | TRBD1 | CASSDSTGAGELFF | TGTGCCAGCAGTGACTCGACAGGGGCCGGGGAGCTGTTTTTT
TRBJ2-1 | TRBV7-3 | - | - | CASSSLNGVYNEQFF | TGTGCCAGCAGCTCCCTGAACGGGGTCTACAATGAGCAGTTCTTC
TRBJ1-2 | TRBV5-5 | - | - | CASSLESGDLDGYTF | TGTGCCAGCAGCTTGGAGTCAGGGGATCTCGATGGCTACACCTTC
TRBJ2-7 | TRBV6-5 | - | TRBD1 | CASRQTDRVTYEQYF | TGTGCCAGCAGACAAACCGACAGGGTAACCTACGAGCAGTACTTC
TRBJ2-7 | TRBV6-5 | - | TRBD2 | CASLAGATYEQYF | TGTGCCAGTCTAGCGGGGGCCACCTACGAGCAGTACTTC
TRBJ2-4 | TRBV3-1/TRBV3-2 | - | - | CASSQDRPTRNIQYF | TGTGCCAGCAGCCAAGATCGACCAACCCGGAACATTCAGTACTTC
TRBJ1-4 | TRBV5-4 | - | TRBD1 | CAGVGQGGEKLFF | TGTGCCGGAGTGGGACAGGGAGGGGAAAAACTGTTTTTT
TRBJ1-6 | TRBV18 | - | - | CASSPRPGQSSPLHF | TGTGCCAGCTCCCCAAGACCCGGCCAGAGTTCACCCCTCCACTTT
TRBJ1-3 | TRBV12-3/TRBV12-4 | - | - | CASSYGSGNTIYF | TGTGCCAGCAGTTACGGCTCTGGAAACACCATATATTTT
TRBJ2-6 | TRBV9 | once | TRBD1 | CASSTTGAGANVLTF | TGTGCCAGCAGCACCACAGGGGCTGGGGCCAACGTCCTGACTTTC
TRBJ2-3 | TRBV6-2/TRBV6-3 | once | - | CASSYPAAGMLNTQYF | TGTGCCAGCAGTTACCCGGCCGCGGGGATGTTAAATACGCAGTATTTT
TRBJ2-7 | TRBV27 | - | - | CASSRQGFYEQYF | TGTGCCAGCTCACGGCAGGGCTTTTACGAGCAGTACTTC
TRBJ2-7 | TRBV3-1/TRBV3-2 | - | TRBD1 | CASSQALQGTHEQYF | TGTGCCAGCAGCCAAGCTTTACAGGGGACCCACGAGCAGTACTTC
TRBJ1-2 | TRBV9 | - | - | CASSVEGSYGGLGYTF | TGTGCCAGCAGCGTAGAGGGCTCCTATGGAGGACTTGGCTACACCTTC
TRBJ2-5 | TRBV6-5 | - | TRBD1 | CASSLQGAKETQYF | TGTGCCAGCAGCCTTCAGGGGGCGAAAGAGACCCAGTACTTC
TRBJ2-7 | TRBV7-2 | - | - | CASSLGGVAGEQYF | TGTGCCAGCAGCTTGGGCGGGGTAGCTGGAGAGCAGTACTTC
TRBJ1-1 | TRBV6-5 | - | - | CASSYLMNTEAFF | TGTGCCAGCAGTTACCTAATGAACACTGAAGCTTTCTTT
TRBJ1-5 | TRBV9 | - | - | CASSVAGGAHQPQHF | TGTGCCAGCAGCGTAGCGGGGGGCGCTCATCAGCCCCAGCATTTT
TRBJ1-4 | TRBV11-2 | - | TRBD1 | CASSSALQGATTNEKLFF | TGTGCCAGCAGCTCAGCCCTACAGGGGGCCACAACTAATGAAAAACTGTTTTTT
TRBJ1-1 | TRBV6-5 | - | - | CASTTAGGRTEAFF | TGTGCCAGCACCACCGCCGGGGGGAGAACTGAAGCTTTCTTT
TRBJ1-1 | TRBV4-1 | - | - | CASSHPLQGWTEAFF | TGCGCCAGCAGCCACCCTCTACAGGGATGGACTGAAGCTTTCTTT
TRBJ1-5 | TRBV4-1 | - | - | CASSPRAGDQPQHF | TGCGCCAGCAGCCCCCGGGCCGGGGATCAGCCCCAGCATTTT
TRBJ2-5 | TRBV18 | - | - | CASSPPGVSQETQYF | TGTGCCAGCTCACCACCGGGGGTAAGCCAAGAGACCCAGTACTTC
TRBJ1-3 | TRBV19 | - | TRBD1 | CASRTGSGNTIYF | TGTGCCAGCCGGACAGGGTCTGGAAACACCATATATTTT
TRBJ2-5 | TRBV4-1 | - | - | CASSRIRDAQETQYF | TGCGCCAGCAGCAGAATCCGGGACGCCCAAGAGACCCAGTACTTC
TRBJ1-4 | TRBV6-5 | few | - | CASRAPGGSREKLFF | TGTGCCAGCAGAGCCCCTGGGGGGTCGAGGGAAAAACTGTTTTTT